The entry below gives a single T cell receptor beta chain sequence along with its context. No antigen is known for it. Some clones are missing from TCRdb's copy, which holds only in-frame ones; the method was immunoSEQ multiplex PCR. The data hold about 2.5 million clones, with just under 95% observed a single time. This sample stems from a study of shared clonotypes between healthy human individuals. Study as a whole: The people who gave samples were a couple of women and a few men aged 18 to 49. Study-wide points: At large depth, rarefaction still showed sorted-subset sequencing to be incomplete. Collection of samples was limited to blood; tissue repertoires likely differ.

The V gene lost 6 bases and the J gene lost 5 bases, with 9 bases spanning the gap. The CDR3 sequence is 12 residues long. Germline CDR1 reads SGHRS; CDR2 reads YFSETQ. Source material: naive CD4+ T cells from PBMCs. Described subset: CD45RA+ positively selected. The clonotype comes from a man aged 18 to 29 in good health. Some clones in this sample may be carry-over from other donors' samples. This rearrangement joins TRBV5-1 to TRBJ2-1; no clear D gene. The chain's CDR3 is CASTLGNNEQFF. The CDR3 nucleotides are TGCGCCAGCACCCTTGGGAACAATGAGCAGTTCTTC.